Listed below are T cell receptor beta chains from one sample, sequenced in a study of T cell repertoires in cytomegalovirus infection. TCRdb re-derived calls from the reads in MiXCR, one entry per CDR3 protein. Of about 130,000 distinct CDR3 sequences in the sample, 30% to 40% were seen once. Which antigens these TCRs recognize remains unknown. Specimen: CD8+ T cells from cultured PBMCs, collected from culture after CMV antigen stimulation. The origin of the receptors is a human donor in good health (CMV status not recorded). Some clones in this sample may be carry-over from other donors' samples. CDR3s include the opening cysteine and the closing phenylalanine or tryptophan. Each record gives: clone size, D gene, V gene, J gene, CDR3 DNA, CDR3 protein. A D gene is named only where the DNA matches it firmly. A clone size is listed for some rows: how often the clone was seen (once, few, many), or a class if it is expanded.

size: -
D: -
V: TRBV12-3/TRBV12-4
J: TRBJ2-3
DNA: TGTGCCAGCAGTCGCATCGGGAGCACAGATACGCAGTATTTT
CDR3: CASSRIGSTDTQYF

size: few
D: -
V: TRBV6-2/TRBV6-3
J: TRBJ2-7
DNA: TGTGCCAGCAGTTACACTGACAGCTACGAGCAGTACTTC
CDR3: CASSYTDSYEQYF

size: few
D: -
V: TRBV5-4
J: TRBJ2-1
DNA: TGTGCCAGCAGGTCAGCGACAGCCGACAATGAGCAGTTCTTC
CDR3: CASRSATADNEQFF

size: -
D: TRBD1
V: TRBV29-1
J: TRBJ1-2
DNA: TGCAGCGTTGAAGATCGGACAGGGGGCTATGGCTACACCTTC
CDR3: CSVEDRTGGYGYTF

size: few
D: -
V: TRBV7-8
J: TRBJ1-3
DNA: TGTGCCAGCAGCTTAATGGGTGATGGAAACACCATATATTTT
CDR3: CASSLMGDGNTIYF

size: few
D: -
V: TRBV10-3
J: TRBJ1-1
DNA: TGTGCCATCACTCCTGACGAGAACACTGAAGCTTTCTTT
CDR3: CAITPDENTEAFF

size: few
D: TRBD2
V: TRBV4-1
J: TRBJ2-3
DNA: TGCGCCAGCAGCCCCAGACTAGCGGGTTTAACAGATACGCAGTATTTT
CDR3: CASSPRLAGLTDTQYF

size: -
D: -
V: TRBV27
J: TRBJ1-1
DNA: TGTGCCAGCAGTCCTTACCAGGCACACCTGAACACTGAAGCTTTCTTT
CDR3: CASSPYQAHLNTEAFF

size: -
D: -
V: TRBV7-9
J: TRBJ2-5
DNA: TGTGCCAGCAGCTTAGTGGGGAACCTTGGGGAGACCCAGTACTTC
CDR3: CASSLVGNLGETQYF

size: -
D: -
V: TRBV6-6
J: TRBJ2-7
DNA: TGTGCCAGCAGTGATGGGTCGGGGCAGGGCTGGGTGACCTACGAGCAGTACTTC
CDR3: CASSDGSGQGWVTYEQYF

size: once
D: -
V: TRBV9
J: TRBJ2-7
DNA: TGTGCCAGCAGCTCGGGCCCCAGAACCTACGAGCAGTACTTC
CDR3: CASSSGPRTYEQYF

size: -
D: -
V: TRBV4-2
J: TRBJ2-7
DNA: TGTGCCAGCAGCCACGGGGCTGAGCAGTACTTC
CDR3: CASSHGAEQYF

size: -
D: -
V: TRBV25-1
J: TRBJ2-1
DNA: TGTGCCAGCAGCTCCCTTTATGAGCAGTTCTTC
CDR3: CASSSLYEQFF

size: -
D: -
V: TRBV19
J: TRBJ2-3
DNA: TGTGCCAGTAGTATAGGTGGAGGCCCCACAGATACGCAGTATTTT
CDR3: CASSIGGGPTDTQYF

size: -
D: -
V: TRBV19
J: TRBJ2-7
DNA: TGTGCCACCCGGGACGGGAGTTACGAGCAGTACTTC
CDR3: CATRDGSYEQYF

size: few
D: -
V: TRBV14
J: TRBJ2-1
DNA: TGTGCCAGCAGCCAAGATACTGCCAGCCCGAACAATGAGCAGTTCTTC
CDR3: CASSQDTASPNNEQFF

size: many
D: -
V: TRBV5-1
J: TRBJ1-3
DNA: TGCGCCAGCAGCTTGGCCGGAGGACGCTCTGGAAACACCATATATTTT
CDR3: CASSLAGGRSGNTIYF

size: many
D: -
V: TRBV5-4
J: TRBJ2-2
DNA: TGTGCCAGCAGTTATACAGGGCGCGCCGGGGAGCTGTTTTTT
CDR3: CASSYTGRAGELFF

size: few
D: -
V: TRBV20-1
J: TRBJ1-1
DNA: TGCAGTGCTAGAGATCGCTTGAGGGGCAGCGATACTGAAGCTTTCTTT
CDR3: CSARDRLRGSDTEAFF

size: once
D: -
V: TRBV10-3
J: TRBJ1-3
DNA: TGTGCCATCAGTGATGGCAGGGGTGGCTCTGGAAACACCATATATTTT
CDR3: CAISDGRGGSGNTIYF

size: few
D: -
V: TRBV20-1
J: TRBJ1-1
DNA: TGCAGTGCTAGAGATCTCCAGGCGGCAACTGAAGCTTTCTTT
CDR3: CSARDLQAATEAFF

size: -
D: TRBD1
V: TRBV6-5
J: TRBJ2-7
DNA: TGTGCCAGCAGTTATTCAGGGGGCGCTTCCTACGAGCAGTACTTC
CDR3: CASSYSGGASYEQYF

size: -
D: -
V: TRBV20-1
J: TRBJ1-1
DNA: TGCAGTGCGGTGAGGGGGGGGGCTGAAGCTTTCTTT
CDR3: CSAVRGGAEAFF

size: few
D: -
V: TRBV14
J: TRBJ2-2
DNA: TGTGCCAGCAGCCAAGATCAATTCGGGATCGGGGAGCTGTTTTTT
CDR3: CASSQDQFGIGELFF

size: -
D: -
V: TRBV11-2
J: TRBJ2-7
DNA: TGTGCCAGCAGCTTAGACGGTACCTACGAGCAGTACTTC
CDR3: CASSLDGTYEQYF

size: -
D: -
V: TRBV12-3/TRBV12-4
J: TRBJ1-2
DNA: TGTGCCAGCAGTTTATCAGGTTCGGCCCCGGAGGGCTACACCTTC
CDR3: CASSLSGSAPEGYTF

size: -
D: TRBD2
V: TRBV6-1
J: TRBJ2-7
DNA: TGTGCCAGCAGTGGCGCGGGGGGCGTCGCCTACGAGCAGTACTTC
CDR3: CASSGAGGVAYEQYF

size: -
D: -
V: TRBV6-5
J: TRBJ2-1
DNA: TGTGCCAGCAGTTTTCACACCAGCTCCTACAATGAGCAGTTCTTC
CDR3: CASSFHTSSYNEQFF

size: medium-sized
D: -
V: TRBV7-9
J: TRBJ2-7
DNA: TGTGCCAGCAGTCTGGGGCAGGTAAACTACGAGCAGTACTTC
CDR3: CASSLGQVNYEQYF

size: few
D: -
V: TRBV10-3
J: TRBJ2-7
DNA: TGTGCCATCAGGACCGGCGGGGAGCAGTACTTC
CDR3: CAIRTGGEQYF

size: -
D: TRBD2
V: TRBV5-1
J: TRBJ2-3
DNA: TGCGCCAGCAGCGTGACTAGCGGGGGCCTCACAGATACGCAGTATTTT
CDR3: CASSVTSGGLTDTQYF

size: few
D: TRBD1
V: TRBV7-6
J: TRBJ2-3
DNA: TGTGCCAGCAGTTATCCGGGACAGGGTGATGATACGCAGTATTTT
CDR3: CASSYPGQGDDTQYF

size: few
D: TRBD1
V: TRBV20-1
J: TRBJ2-7
DNA: TGCAGTGCTAGAGATCTACAGGGGACCTACGAGCAGTACTTC
CDR3: CSARDLQGTYEQYF

size: few
D: TRBD2
V: TRBV7-6
J: TRBJ2-2
DNA: TGTGCCAGCAGCTTAGAGGCCGGGGGGGCCACCGGGGAGCTGTTTTTT
CDR3: CASSLEAGGATGELFF

size: few
D: -
V: TRBV12-3/TRBV12-4
J: TRBJ1-2
DNA: TGTGCCAGCACTCCCGGGGGGCTGGATGGCTACACCTTC
CDR3: CASTPGGLDGYTF

size: many
D: TRBD1
V: TRBV7-8
J: TRBJ1-1
DNA: TGTGCCAGCAGTCCTCCCGACAGGGGGATGATTTCGGACACTGAAGCTTTCTTT
CDR3: CASSPPDRGMISDTEAFF

size: -
D: -
V: TRBV11-3
J: TRBJ2-1
DNA: TGTGCCAGCAGCTCCCCGGCCCTCTCCTACAATGAGCAGTTCTTC
CDR3: CASSSPALSYNEQFF

size: -
D: -
V: TRBV4-1
J: TRBJ2-7
DNA: TGCGCCAGCAGCCAAGCCAGCCCTAGGGGTACCTACGAGCAGTACTTC
CDR3: CASSQASPRGTYEQYF

size: few
D: -
V: TRBV12-3/TRBV12-4
J: TRBJ2-7
DNA: TGTGCCAGCAGAAACGACCCCGGGGACGAGCAGTACTTC
CDR3: CASRNDPGDEQYF

size: few
D: -
V: TRBV11-2
J: TRBJ2-7
DNA: TGTGCCAGCAGCCCCGGCGTAGGGGTCTCCTACGAGCAGTACTTC
CDR3: CASSPGVGVSYEQYF

size: few
D: -
V: TRBV27
J: TRBJ2-3
DNA: TGTGCCAGCAGTTTAGTCCCCAGCACAGATACGCAGTATTTT
CDR3: CASSLVPSTDTQYF

size: -
D: -
V: TRBV7-2
J: TRBJ2-1
DNA: TGTGCCAGCAGCTCAGTGAGCAATGAGCAGTTCTTC
CDR3: CASSSVSNEQFF

size: many
D: -
V: TRBV7-6
J: TRBJ2-3
DNA: TGTGCCAGCAGCTTACTTGCTGGCACAGATACGCAGTATTTT
CDR3: CASSLLAGTDTQYF

size: -
D: -
V: TRBV19
J: TRBJ1-2
DNA: TGTGCCAGTAGTCAGAGGAGAGGCTACACCTTC
CDR3: CASSQRRGYTF

size: -
D: -
V: TRBV20-1
J: TRBJ1-5
DNA: TGCAGTGCTAGGGTAGGGGGCAATCAGCCCCAGCATTTT
CDR3: CSARVGGNQPQHF

size: many
D: TRBD2
V: TRBV4-2
J: TRBJ2-5
DNA: TGTGCCAGCAGCCAAGAGTTGACTAGCGGGGGCCAAGAGACCCAGTACTTC
CDR3: CASSQELTSGGQETQYF

size: many
D: -
V: TRBV7-2
J: TRBJ2-7
DNA: TGTGCCAGCAGCCCCGGGTTCTCCTACGAGCAGTACTTC
CDR3: CASSPGFSYEQYF

size: -
D: TRBD1
V: TRBV28
J: TRBJ1-5
DNA: TGTGCCAGCAGTTTAATCGAGACAGGGGGCAAGCCCCAGCATTTT
CDR3: CASSLIETGGKPQHF

size: -
D: TRBD2
V: TRBV2
J: TRBJ2-1
DNA: TGTGCCAGCAGCCACCCCCGACTAGCGGGGGGCGATGAGCAGTTCTTC
CDR3: CASSHPRLAGGDEQFF

size: -
D: -
V: TRBV7-6
J: TRBJ2-3
DNA: TGTGCCAGCAGCTCCAGGGCCTACACAGATACGCAGTATTTT
CDR3: CASSSRAYTDTQYF

size: many
D: -
V: TRBV6-6
J: TRBJ2-7
DNA: TGTGCCAGCAGTTACCCAGGGTGGTCCTACGAGCAGTACTTC
CDR3: CASSYPGWSYEQYF

size: -
D: -
V: TRBV6-5
J: TRBJ1-6
DNA: TGTGCCAGCAGTTACGAGCGGCAATTCGGTTCACCCCTCCACTTT
CDR3: CASSYERQFGSPLHF

size: -
D: -
V: TRBV30
J: TRBJ2-1
DNA: TGTGCCTGGAGTGGGCCCGGGACACCCTCCTACAATGAGCAGTTCTTC
CDR3: CAWSGPGTPSYNEQFF

size: many
D: -
V: TRBV11-2
J: TRBJ2-2
DNA: TGTGCCAGCAGCTTGGTTATTCCATGGCCAGGGGAGCCCGGGGAGCTGTTTTTT
CDR3: CASSLVIPWPGEPGELFF

size: -
D: -
V: TRBV14
J: TRBJ1-2
DNA: TGTGCCAGCAGCCAAGTTGGTCTAGAAGGCTACACCTTC
CDR3: CASSQVGLEGYTF

size: -
D: TRBD1
V: TRBV6-6
J: TRBJ1-2
DNA: TGTGCCAGCCGGGACAGGGGGCTCCCCAACTATGGCTACACCTTC
CDR3: CASRDRGLPNYGYTF

size: -
D: TRBD1
V: TRBV5-4
J: TRBJ1-4
DNA: TGTGCCAGCAGCTTGTGGCCCGGGACAGATAATGAAAAACTGTTTTTT
CDR3: CASSLWPGTDNEKLFF

size: -
D: -
V: TRBV2
J: TRBJ1-2
DNA: TGTGCCAGCAGTGAAGTCATAGGGACCGGCTATGGCTACACCTTC
CDR3: CASSEVIGTGYGYTF